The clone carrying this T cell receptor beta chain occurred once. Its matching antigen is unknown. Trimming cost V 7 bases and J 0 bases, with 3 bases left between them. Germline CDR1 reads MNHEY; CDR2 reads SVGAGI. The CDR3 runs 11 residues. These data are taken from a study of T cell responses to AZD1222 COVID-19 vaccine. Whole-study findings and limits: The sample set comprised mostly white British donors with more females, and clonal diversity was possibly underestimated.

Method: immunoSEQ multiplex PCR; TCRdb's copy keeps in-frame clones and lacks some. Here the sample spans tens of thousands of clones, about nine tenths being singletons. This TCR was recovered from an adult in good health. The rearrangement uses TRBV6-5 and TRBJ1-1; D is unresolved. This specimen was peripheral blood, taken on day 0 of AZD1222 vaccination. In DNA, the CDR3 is TGTGCCAGCATGGTGAACACTGAAGCTTTCTTT. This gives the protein CASMVNTEAFF.